These T cell receptor beta chains were read from a single sample in a study of blood T cell repertoires in COVID-19. Produced via immunoSEQ multiplex PCR; TCRdb's table is partial and in-frame only. The table lists roughly 180,000 clones, around 90% of them singletons. Input material: PBMCs or T cells enriched from blood (not recorded which). The receptors come from a young woman who had recovered from COVID-19. CDR3s include the opening cysteine and the closing phenylalanine or tryptophan.

J gene,V gene,CDR3 protein
TRBJ1-1,TRBV5-1,CASLGQANTEAFF
TRBJ1-5,TRBV7-9,CASSLAGGGNQPQHF
TRBJ1-3,TRBV20-1,CSARRGNTIYF
TRBJ1-3,TRBV2,CASRQGTGNTIYF
TRBJ1-1,TRBV11-2,CASSLVRYTEAFF
TRBJ1-5,TRBV19,CASSPGQGVKPQHF
TRBJ2-1,TRBV4-1,CASSQNLASENEQFF
TRBJ2-5,TRBV5-1,CASSLGDRPKETQYF
TRBJ2-1,TRBV5-1,CASSLSGQNNEQFF
TRBJ1-1,TRBV19,CASIPRAGDTEAFF
TRBJ1-1,TRBV5-1,CASSLVADMNTEAFF
TRBJ1-5,TRBV2,CASSELRQGPQPQHF
TRBJ2-1,TRBV25-1,CASSENFGTNHNEQFF
TRBJ1-6,TRBV4-3,CASSQESGDNSPLHF
TRBJ1-1,TRBV28,CATLGGMDTEAFF
TRBJ1-5,TRBV19,CASSMGGVLGGQPQHF
TRBJ2-2,TRBV7-2,CASSLQILNTGELFF
TRBJ2-3,TRBV29-1,CSAGDRASTDTQYF
TRBJ1-2,TRBV7-2,CASSFGSYYGYTF
TRBJ1-6,TRBV4-3,CASSTGQPSSYNSPLHF
TRBJ1-5,TRBV24-1,CATSAHYANQPQHF
TRBJ2-3,TRBV5-5,CASSSSVLEGASDTQYF
TRBJ2-7,TRBV7-8,CASSLPRGSYEQYF
TRBJ1-4,TRBV11-3,CASSPRHEGGEKLFF
TRBJ1-5,TRBV11-2,CASSLDLSGYQPQHF
TRBJ1-6,TRBV30,CAWTGGGQGDSPLHF
TRBJ2-7,TRBV6-2/TRBV6-3,CASSSADAGDYEQYF
TRBJ2-7,TRBV9,CASSPSDGAEQYF
TRBJ2-1,TRBV6-2/TRBV6-3,CASSYDPSGMDSYNEQFF
TRBJ2-5,TRBV15,CATSRGGGGETQYF
TRBJ1-6,TRBV3-1/TRBV3-2,CASSRGSTADNSPLHF
TRBJ1-4,TRBV30,CAWSVGAANEKLFF
TRBJ1-1,TRBV19,CASSPGSWTEAFF
TRBJ2-1,TRBV18,CASSPRERSGNEQFF
TRBJ1-5,TRBV5-6,CASSQTAKENQPQHF
TRBJ1-1,TRBV18,CASSSGQGANTEAFF
TRBJ1-1,TRBV12-3/TRBV12-4,CASSISRIAFF
TRBJ2-4,TRBV2,CASSVNRGDLAKNIQYF
TRBJ2-5,TRBV11-2,CASSPLGGRGETQYF
TRBJ1-1,TRBV5-1,CASSLPQMGHGGSEAFF
TRBJ1-3,TRBV6-5,CASRIQGTGNTIYF
TRBJ2-6,TRBV7-3,CASSSSGGPGANVLTF
TRBJ1-6,TRBV9,CASSGTVNSPLHF
TRBJ2-1,TRBV7-2,CASSTRDRDYNEQFF
TRBJ2-7,TRBV13,CASGFREEQYF
TRBJ1-1,TRBV5-4,CASSAAGGAEAFF